This T cell receptor (beta chain) was recovered during a study of metastatic and nonmetastatic thyroid tumors. This clone turned up a few times. TCRdb reprocessed the PCR reads using MiXCR. The profile covers 14,000 or so clones, with 34% appearing a single time and around 10% taken by the ten largest. The CDR3 runs 13 residues. The junction had 11 bases not matched to a gene; V was cut back by 9 bases and J by 10 bases. Germline V gene data show CDR1 as SNHLY and CDR2 as FYNNEI. Before thyroid surgery, none of the patients had received any treatment. The TCR comes from a male donor with papillary thyroid cancer or a benign thyroid nodule (not recorded which). Some clones in this sample may be carry-over from other donors' samples. Sequencing input: tumor tissue. This rearrangement joins TRBV2 to TRBJ2-2; 7 bases agree with TRBD1. The CDR3 protein is CARMTGRTLELFF. CDR3 nucleotide sequence: TGTGCCAGGATGACAGGGCGTACCTTGGAGCTGTTTTTT.